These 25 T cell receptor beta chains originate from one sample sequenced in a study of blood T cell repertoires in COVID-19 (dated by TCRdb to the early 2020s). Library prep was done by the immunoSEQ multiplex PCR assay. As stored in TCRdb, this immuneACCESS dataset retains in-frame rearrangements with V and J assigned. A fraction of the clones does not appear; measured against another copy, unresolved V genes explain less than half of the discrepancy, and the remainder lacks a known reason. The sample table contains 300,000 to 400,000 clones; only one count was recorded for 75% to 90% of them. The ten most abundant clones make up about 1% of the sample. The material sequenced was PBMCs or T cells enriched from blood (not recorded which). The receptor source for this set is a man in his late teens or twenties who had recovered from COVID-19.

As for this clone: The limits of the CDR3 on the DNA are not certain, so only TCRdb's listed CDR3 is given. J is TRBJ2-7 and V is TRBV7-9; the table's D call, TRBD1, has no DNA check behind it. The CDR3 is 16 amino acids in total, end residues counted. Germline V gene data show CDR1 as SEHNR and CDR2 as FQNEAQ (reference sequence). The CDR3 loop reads CASSSSTGGTPYEQYF.

The CDR3 region is CASSQRQGNEKLFF. The CDR3, as DNA: TGCGCCAGCAGCCAACGACAGGGTAATGAAAAACTGTTTTTT. The chain is built from TRBV4-3 and TRBJ1-4; TRBD1 agrees at 7 bases. The CDR3 has 14 amino acids. CDR1 LGHNA and CDR2 YSLEER come from the germline V gene. V shed 2 bases, J shed 4 bases, and the junction held 1 base outside the gene matches.

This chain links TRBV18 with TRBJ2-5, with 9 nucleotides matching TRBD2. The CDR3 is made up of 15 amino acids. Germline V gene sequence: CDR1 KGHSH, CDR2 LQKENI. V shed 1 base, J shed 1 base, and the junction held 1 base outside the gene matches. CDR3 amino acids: CASSPLAGVQETQYF. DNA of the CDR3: TGTGCCAGCTCACCACTAGCGGGGGTCCAAGAGACCCAGTACTTC.

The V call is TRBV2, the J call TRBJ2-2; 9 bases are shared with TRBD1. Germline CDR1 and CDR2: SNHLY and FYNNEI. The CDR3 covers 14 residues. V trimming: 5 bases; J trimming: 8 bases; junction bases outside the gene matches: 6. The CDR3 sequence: CASSKDRGNGELFF. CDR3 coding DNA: TGTGCCAGCAGTAAGGACAGGGGAAATGGGGAGCTGTTTTTT. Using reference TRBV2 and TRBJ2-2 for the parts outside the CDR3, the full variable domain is EPEVTQTPSHQVTQMGQEVILRCVPISNHLYFYWYRQILGQKVEFLVSFYNNEISEKSEIFDDQFSVERPDGSNFTLKIRSTKLEDSAMYFCASSKDRGNGELFFGEGSRLTVL.

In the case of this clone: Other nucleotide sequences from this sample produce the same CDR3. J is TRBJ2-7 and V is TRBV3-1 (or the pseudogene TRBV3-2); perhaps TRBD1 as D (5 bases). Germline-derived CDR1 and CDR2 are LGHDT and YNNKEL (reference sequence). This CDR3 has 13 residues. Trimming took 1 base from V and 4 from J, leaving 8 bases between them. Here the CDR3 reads CASSQVGAYEQYF. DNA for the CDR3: TGTGCCAGCAGCCAAGTAGGGGCGTACGAGCAGTACTTC.

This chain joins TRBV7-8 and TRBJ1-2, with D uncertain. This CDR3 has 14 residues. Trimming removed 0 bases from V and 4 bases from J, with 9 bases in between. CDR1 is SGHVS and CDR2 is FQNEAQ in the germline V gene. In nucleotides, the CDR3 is TGTGCCAGCAGCTTAGCCAGGAATGGCTATGGCTACACCTTC. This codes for CASSLARNGYGYTF.

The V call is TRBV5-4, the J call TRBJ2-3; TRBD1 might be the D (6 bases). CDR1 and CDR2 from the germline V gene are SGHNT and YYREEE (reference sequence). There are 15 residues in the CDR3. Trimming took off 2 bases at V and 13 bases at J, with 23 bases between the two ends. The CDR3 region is CASSFGQIRTAEEYF. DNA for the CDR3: TGTGCCAGCAGCTTTGGACAGATACGCACCGCCGAGGAGTATTTT.

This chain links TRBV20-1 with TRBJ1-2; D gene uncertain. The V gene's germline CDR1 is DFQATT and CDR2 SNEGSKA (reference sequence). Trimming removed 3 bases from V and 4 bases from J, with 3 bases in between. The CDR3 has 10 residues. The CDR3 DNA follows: TGCAGTGCTAGGGCCTATGGCTACACCTTC. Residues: CSARAYGYTF.

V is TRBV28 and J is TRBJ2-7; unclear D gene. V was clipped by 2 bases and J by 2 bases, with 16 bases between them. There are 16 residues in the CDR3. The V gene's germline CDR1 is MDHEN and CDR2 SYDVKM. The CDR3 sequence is CASSLPFSLGPYEQYF. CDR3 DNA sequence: TGTGCCAGCAGTTTACCGTTTAGCCTCGGTCCCTACGAGCAGTACTTC.

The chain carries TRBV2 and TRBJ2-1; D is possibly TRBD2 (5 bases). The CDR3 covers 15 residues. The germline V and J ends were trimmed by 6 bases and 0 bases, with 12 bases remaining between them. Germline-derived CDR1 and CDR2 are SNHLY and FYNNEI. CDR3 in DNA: TGTGCCAGCAGGACCGAGCGGAGCTCCTACAATGAGCAGTTCTTC. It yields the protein CASRTERSSYNEQFF.

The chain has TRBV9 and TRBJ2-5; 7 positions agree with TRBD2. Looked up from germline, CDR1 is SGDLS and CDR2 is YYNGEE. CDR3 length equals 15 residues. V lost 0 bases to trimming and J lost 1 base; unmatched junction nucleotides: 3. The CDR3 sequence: CASSVAGGIQETQYF. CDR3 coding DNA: TGTGCCAGCAGCGTAGCCGGGGGGATCCAAGAGACCCAGTACTTC.

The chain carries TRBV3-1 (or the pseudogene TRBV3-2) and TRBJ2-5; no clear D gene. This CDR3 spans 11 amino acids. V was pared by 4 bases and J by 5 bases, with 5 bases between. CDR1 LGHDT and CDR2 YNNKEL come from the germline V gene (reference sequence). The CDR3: CASSLQETQYF. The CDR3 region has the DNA TGTGCCAGCAGCCTACAGGAGACCCAGTACTTC.

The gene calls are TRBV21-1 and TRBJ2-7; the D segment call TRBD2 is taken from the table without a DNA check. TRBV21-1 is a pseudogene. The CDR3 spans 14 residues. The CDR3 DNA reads TGTGCCAGCAGCAAAGTGCGATACCCCTACGAGCAGTACTTC. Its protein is CASSKVRYPYEQYF.

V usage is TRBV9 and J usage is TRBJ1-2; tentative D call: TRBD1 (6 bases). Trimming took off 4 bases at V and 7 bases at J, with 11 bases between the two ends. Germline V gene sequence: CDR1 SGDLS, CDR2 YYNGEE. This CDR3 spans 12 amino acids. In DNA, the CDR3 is TGTGCCAGCAGCACACAGGGTGCTGGCTACACCTTC. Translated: CASSTQGAGYTF.

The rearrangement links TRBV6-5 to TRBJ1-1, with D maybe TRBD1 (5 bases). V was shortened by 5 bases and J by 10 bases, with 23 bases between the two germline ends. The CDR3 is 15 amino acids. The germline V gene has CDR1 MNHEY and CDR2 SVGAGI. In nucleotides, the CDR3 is TGTGCCAGCAGTCTCCAGACATCATCGGCGGGGGGAGCTTTCTTT. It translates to CASSLQTSSAGGAFF.

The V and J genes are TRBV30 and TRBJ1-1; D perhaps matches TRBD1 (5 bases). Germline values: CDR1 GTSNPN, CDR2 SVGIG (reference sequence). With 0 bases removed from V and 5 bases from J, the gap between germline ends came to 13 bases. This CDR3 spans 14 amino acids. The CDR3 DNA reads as TGTGCCTGGAGTGTAGATGGACAAGGGACTGAAGCTTTCTTT. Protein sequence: CAWSVDGQGTEAFF.

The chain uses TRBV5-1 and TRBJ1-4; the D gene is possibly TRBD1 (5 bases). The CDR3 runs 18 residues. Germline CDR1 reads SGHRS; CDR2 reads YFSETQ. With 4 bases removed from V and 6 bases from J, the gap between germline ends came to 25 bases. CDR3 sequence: CASSTIGRGHTSDEKLFF. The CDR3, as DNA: TGCGCCAGCAGCACGATTGGTAGGGGCCACACGTCGGATGAAAAACTGTTTTTT.

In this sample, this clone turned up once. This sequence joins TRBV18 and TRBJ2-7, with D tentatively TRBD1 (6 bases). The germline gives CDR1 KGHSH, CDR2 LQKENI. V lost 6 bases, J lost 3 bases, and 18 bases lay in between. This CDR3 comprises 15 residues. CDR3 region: CASSMWGRMGYEQYF. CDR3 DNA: TGTGCCAGCTCGATGTGGGGGCGAATGGGCTACGAGCAGTACTTC.

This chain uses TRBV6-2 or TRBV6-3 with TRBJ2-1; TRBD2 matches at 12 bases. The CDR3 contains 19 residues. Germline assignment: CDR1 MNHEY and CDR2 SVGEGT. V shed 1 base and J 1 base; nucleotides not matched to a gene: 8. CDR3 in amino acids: CASSYFAQLAGGSYNEQFF. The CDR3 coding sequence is TGTGCCAGCAGTTACTTCGCCCAACTAGCGGGAGGTTCCTACAATGAGCAGTTCTTC.

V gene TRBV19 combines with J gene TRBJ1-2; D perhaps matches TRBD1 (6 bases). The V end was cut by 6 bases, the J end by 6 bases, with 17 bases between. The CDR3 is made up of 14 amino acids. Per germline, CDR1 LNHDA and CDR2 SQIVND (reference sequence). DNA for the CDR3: TGTGCCAGTAGGGCGTCAGGGGTTATTGATGGCTACACCTTC. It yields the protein CASRASGVIDGYTF. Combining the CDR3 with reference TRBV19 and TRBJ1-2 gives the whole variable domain DGGITQSPKYLFRKEGQNVTLSCEQNLNHDAMYWYRQDPGQGLRLIYYSQIVNDFQKGDIAEGYSVSREKKESFPLTVTSAQKNPTAFYLCASRASGVIDGYTFGSGTRLTVV.

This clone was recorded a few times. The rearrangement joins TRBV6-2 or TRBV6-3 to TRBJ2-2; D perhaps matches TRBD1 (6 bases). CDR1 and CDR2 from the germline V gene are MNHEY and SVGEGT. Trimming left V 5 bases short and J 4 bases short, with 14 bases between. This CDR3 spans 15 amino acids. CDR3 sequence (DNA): TGTGCCAGCAGTCCAGACAGGTTACTCACCGGGGAGCTGTTTTTT. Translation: CASSPDRLLTGELFF.

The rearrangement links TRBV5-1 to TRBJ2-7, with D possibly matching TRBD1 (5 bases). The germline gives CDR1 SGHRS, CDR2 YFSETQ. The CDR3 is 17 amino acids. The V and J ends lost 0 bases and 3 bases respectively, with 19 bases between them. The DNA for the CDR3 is TGCGCCAGCAGCTTGGCCTCTTCGGTCCCAGGGAACTACGAGCAGTACTTC. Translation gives CASSLASSVPGNYEQYF.

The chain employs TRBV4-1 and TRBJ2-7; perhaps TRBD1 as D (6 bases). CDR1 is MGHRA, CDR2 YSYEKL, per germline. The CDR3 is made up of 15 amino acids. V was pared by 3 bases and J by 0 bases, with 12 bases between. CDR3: CASSQHTGSSYEQYF. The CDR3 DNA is TGCGCCAGCAGCCAGCATACAGGGAGCTCCTACGAGCAGTACTTC.

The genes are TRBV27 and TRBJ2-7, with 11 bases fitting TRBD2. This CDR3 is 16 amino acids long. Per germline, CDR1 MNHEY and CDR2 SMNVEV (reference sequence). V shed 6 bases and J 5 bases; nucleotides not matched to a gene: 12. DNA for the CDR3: TGTGCCAGCAGGGAAGTAGCGGGAGGGCCCGCCAACGAGCAGTACTTC. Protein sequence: CASREVAGGPANEQYF.

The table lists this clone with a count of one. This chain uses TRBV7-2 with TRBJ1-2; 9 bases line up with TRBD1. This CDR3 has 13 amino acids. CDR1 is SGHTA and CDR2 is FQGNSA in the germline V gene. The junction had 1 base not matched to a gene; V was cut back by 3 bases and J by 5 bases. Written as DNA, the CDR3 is TGTGCCAGCAGCTTCGGACAGGGGTATGGCTACACCTTC. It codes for CASSFGQGYGYTF.